Each of the 11 T cell receptor beta chains below was sequenced from the same sample in a study of blood T cell repertoires in COVID-19. Profiling relied on immunoSEQ multiplex PCR, and the TCRdb table lists in-frame clones only, not all of them. The table has approximately 52,000 clones, roughly 84% seen once; the top ten hold less than 20%. Sequencing used peripheral blood. The receptors were gathered from a human donor with active COVID-19. The donor label of this sample is uncertain.

The chain uses TRBV18 and TRBJ2-3; 12 nucleotides agree with TRBD2. The germline V gene encodes CDR1 KGHSH and CDR2 LQKENI. V trimming: 4 bases; J trimming: 8 bases; junction bases outside the gene matches: 10. The CDR3 sequence is 16 residues long. This CDR3 is CASSLTALAGGLTQYF. For the CDR3, the DNA is TGTGCCAGCTCACTTACCGCACTAGCGGGGGGCCTTACGCAGTATTTT.

The chain employs TRBV11-2 and TRBJ2-2; TRBD1 agrees at 9 bases. Germline CDR1 and CDR2: SGHAT and FQNNGV. Losses at the gene ends were 5 bases for V and 1 base for J; bases not matched to a gene: 11. CDR3 size: 18 residues. CDR3 sequence reads: CASSRTGGWGLNTGELFF. The CDR3 DNA reads as TGTGCCAGCAGCCGAACAGGGGGCTGGGGGTTGAACACCGGGGAGCTGTTTTTT.

This chain connects TRBV7-9 to TRBJ1-2; D may be TRBD1 (6 bases). The CDR3 runs 14 residues. From germline, CDR1 is SEHNR and CDR2 FQNEAQ (reference sequence). Trimming took 4 bases from V and 6 from J, leaving 15 bases between them. The CDR3 loop reads CASSSQTRTDGYTF. As DNA, the CDR3 is TGTGCCAGCAGCTCGCAGACACGGACAGATGGCTACACCTTC.

This clone was seen once. The V call is TRBV7-9, the J call TRBJ2-1; TRBD2 matches at 9 bases. There are 15 residues in the CDR3. CDR1 and CDR2 (germline): SEHNR, FQNEAQ (reference sequence). With V trimmed by 4 bases and J by 4 bases, 5 bases remained unmatched. CDR3 sequence reads: CASSSPGLAYNEQFF. The CDR3 DNA sequence: TGTGCCAGCAGCTCGCCGGGACTAGCTTACAATGAGCAGTTCTTC.

This rearrangement joins TRBV19 to TRBJ2-3, with 9 bases that match TRBD1. CDR3 length: 19 amino acids. Germline-derived CDR1 and CDR2 are LNHDA and SQIVND (reference sequence). V dropped 5 bases and J dropped 6; count of bases not matched to a gene: 21. CDR3 DNA sequence: TGTGCCAGTAGTCTAGCTTACCGATCCGGGACAGGGTTACTTGATACGCAGTATTTT. Translated, it gives CASSLAYRSGTGLLDTQYF.

This sequence joins TRBV20-1 and TRBJ2-3; D is unclear. Trimming shortened V by 4 bases and J by 6 bases, and 2 bases separated the two germline ends. Looked up from germline, CDR1 is DFQATT and CDR2 is SNEGSKA (reference sequence). The CDR3 covers 9 residues. The chain's CDR3 is CSATDTQYF. Written as DNA, the CDR3 is TGCAGTGCTACGGATACGCAGTATTTT.

The chain uses TRBV9 and TRBJ2-5; 8 bases fit TRBD2. CDR1 is SGDLS and CDR2 is YYNGEE in the germline V gene. The trim removed 4 bases at V and 2 bases at J, leaving 16 bases unmatched. This CDR3 spans 18 amino acids. The CDR3 spells CASSSSIRAGADQETQYF. The CDR3, as DNA: TGTGCCAGCAGCTCATCCATCAGAGCGGGGGCCGATCAAGAGACCCAGTACTTC.

The gene calls are TRBV18 and TRBJ2-1; possibly TRBD1 for D (5 bases). V was pared by 3 bases and J by 7 bases, with 19 bases between. Per the germline V gene, CDR1 is KGHSH and CDR2 is LQKENI. The CDR3 runs to 16 residues. The CDR3 sequence is CASSPRVRVDGNEQFF. The CDR3 DNA reads as TGTGCCAGCTCACCCCGGGTCAGGGTGGACGGGAATGAGCAGTTCTTC.

The V gene is TRBV7-9, the J gene TRBJ1-1; D is unresolved. CDR1 SEHNR and CDR2 FQNEAQ come from the germline V gene (reference sequence). V dropped 3 bases and J dropped 1 base, with 12 bases sitting between them. The CDR3 sequence is 15 residues long. CDR3 amino acids: CASSFTRGSNTEAFF. DNA for the CDR3: TGTGCCAGCAGCTTTACGCGCGGATCGAACACTGAAGCTTTCTTT. Looking up the rest from reference TRBV7-9 and TRBJ1-1 gives the full variable domain: DTGVSQNPRHKITKRGQNVTFRCDPISEHNRLYWYRQTLGQGPEFLTYFQNEAQLEKSRLLSDRFSAERPKGSFSTLEIQRTEQGDSAMYLCASSFTRGSNTEAFFGQGTRLTVV.

The chain couples TRBV4-2 to TRBJ2-1; D is possibly TRBD1 (6 bases). Germline CDR1 LGHNA, CDR2 YNFKEQ. The length of the CDR3 is 15 residues. The ends were cut back, 0 bases at V and 8 bases at J, with 14 bases in the middle. In DNA, the CDR3 is TGTGCCAGCAGCCAAGAGGGGGCAACGGTCGATGAGCAGTTCTTC. This encodes CASSQEGATVDEQFF.

V usage is TRBV4-2 and J usage is TRBJ2-1; 7 nucleotides agree with TRBD1. CDR3 length: 13 amino acids. With 4 bases clipped from V and 8 bases from J, the junction kept 5 bases outside the gene matches. Germline V lookup: CDR1 LGHNA, CDR2 YNFKEQ. CDR3 protein: CASSPRQGDEQFF. DNA for the CDR3: TGTGCCAGCAGCCCTCGCCAGGGGGATGAGCAGTTCTTC.